This T cell receptor beta chain comes out of a study of T cells in Graves' hyperthyroidism and ophthalmopathy. At the level of the study: Any treatment followed the collection of peripheral blood at initial diagnosis. Study-wide results and limits: Blood also held most thyroid clonotypes expanded beyond 0.001. A model of 13 V-J pairs discriminated ophthalmopathy from stable hyperthyroidism.

This clonotype was recorded many times. Its antigen is undetermined. RNA transcripts were the template for amplifying TCR beta CDR3 regions. During a first-round RT-PCR of the TCR CDR3, the HTBI primer set was used. MiXCR, applied by TCRdb to the multiplex PCR reads, yields one record per CDR3 protein. The sample includes a few hundred thousand distinct CDR3 sequences, approximately 16% of them seen just once. Trimming cost V 5 bases and J 9 bases, with 11 bases left between them. The germline CDR1 and CDR2 sequences are MDHEN and SYDVKM. This CDR3 comprises 12 residues. Ophthalmopathy patients all had a Clinical Activity Score of at least 3, a NOSPECS grade of at least 4 and disease under 3 months old.

The sequence came from a middle-aged woman with Graves' ophthalmopathy. Sequencing was done on a sample of blood. The chain has TRBV28 and TRBJ1-5; D unclear. The CDR3 protein is CASSSTASPQHF. The DNA of the CDR3 is TGTGCCAGCAGTAGTACCGCCTCGCCCCAGCATTTT.